The clone carrying this T cell receptor (beta chain) has a handful of counts. Its antigen is as yet unknown. Researchers took RNA transcripts and amplified the TCR beta CDR3 regions from them. The TCR CDR3 first-round RT-PCR relied on the HTBI primer set. One entry per CDR3 protein results from TCRdb running MiXCR on the multiplex PCR reads. The sample includes about 560,000 distinct CDR3 sequences, 15% to 20% of them seen just once. This sample stems from a study of T cells in Graves' hyperthyroidism and ophthalmopathy. Notes on the study in general: Most clonotypes that expanded in the thyroid above 0.001 also showed up in blood. Progression to ophthalmopathy was predicted a median of about six months early. Ophthalmopathy and stable hyperthyroidism were told apart by a 13 V-J model.

Each diagnosis drew on symptoms, thyroxine, TRAb, thyroid ultrasound and orbital computed tomography findings. Sample: blood. The TCR was taken from a woman between 18 and 29 years old with Graves' hyperthyroidism.

The CDR3 spells CASSPTKEGGWNQPQHF. The CDR3 DNA is TGTGCCAGCAGTCCCACTAAGGAGGGGGGTTGGAATCAGCCCCAGCATTTT. The J gene is TRBJ1-5, the V gene TRBV27; a possible D gene is TRBD1 (6 bases). Per the germline V gene, CDR1 is MNHEY and CDR2 is SMNVEV (reference sequence). The length of the CDR3 is 17 residues. V was shortened by 5 bases and J by 4 bases, with 21 bases between the two germline ends.